The 10 T cell receptor beta chains in this list originate from one sample, sequenced in a study of cytomegalovirus exposure and HLA in healthy donors. PCR was performed using 60 Vbeta and 13 Jbeta primers. Sequenced by immunoSEQ multiplex PCR; TCRdb stores in-frame clones only, minus some. This listing includes about 40,000 clones. Material for sequencing was PBMCs. The receptors here all came from a human donor in good health.

The chain recombines TRBV5-6 with TRBJ2-5, with a possible D match to TRBD1 (5 bases). The CDR3 has 13 amino acids. V was pared by 1 base and J by 4 bases, with 8 bases between. Germline V lookup: CDR1 SGHDT, CDR2 YYEEEE. The CDR3 DNA is TGTGCCAGCAGCTTGCAAGGGGTAGAGACCCAGTACTTC. Its protein product is CASSLQGVETQYF.

V usage is TRBV7-2 and J usage is TRBJ2-7, with a tentative D call TRBD1 (5 bases). This CDR3 spans 13 amino acids. Germline assignment: CDR1 SGHTA and CDR2 FQGNSA. V lost 5 bases to trimming and J lost 3 bases, with 11 bases between them. CDR3 nucleotides: TGTGCCAGCAGCCCTGACAGTGGCTACGAGCAGTACTTC. Its protein is CASSPDSGYEQYF.

The chain couples TRBV5-4 to TRBJ2-5; 10 bases are shared with TRBD1. Germline trimming cut 4 bases from V and 5 bases from J; bases unmatched to any gene: 5. CDR3 length: 14 amino acids. Looked up from germline, CDR1 is SGHNT and CDR2 is YYREEE (reference sequence). CDR3 region: CASSKTGGRETQYF. The CDR3 DNA sequence: TGTGCCAGCAGCAAGACAGGGGGCCGGGAGACCCAGTACTTC.

The chain uses TRBV7-3 and TRBJ2-1; D is possibly TRBD1 (6 bases). Germline assignment: CDR1 SGHTA and CDR2 FQGTGA. There are 16 residues in the CDR3. The V and J ends lost 5 bases and 0 bases respectively, with 14 bases between them. The CDR3 reads CASSPPIRGSYNEQFF. The CDR3 region has the DNA TGTGCCAGCAGCCCACCTATCAGGGGCTCCTACAATGAGCAGTTCTTC. The full variable domain, rest sourced from reference TRBV7-3 and TRBJ2-1, is GAGVSQTPSNKVTEKGKYVELRCDPISGHTALYWYRQSLGQGPEFLIYFQGTGAADDSGLPNDRFFAVRPEGSVSTLKIQRTERGDSAVYLCASSPPIRGSYNEQFFGPGTRLTVL.

The J gene is TRBJ1-2, the V gene TRBV9; possibly TRBD1 for D (5 bases). This CDR3 region has 12 residues. Germline lookup yields CDR1 SGDLS and CDR2 YYNGEE. V was cut by 7 bases and J by 8 bases, with 15 bases left in between. The CDR3 is CASADQGWGYTF. The CDR3 DNA reads TGTGCCAGCGCGGATCAGGGCTGGGGCTACACCTTC.

V gene TRBV29-1 combines with J gene TRBJ1-5, with TRBD1 identical over 7 bases. Germline-derived CDR1 and CDR2 are SQVTM and ANQGSEA. The CDR3 runs to 13 residues. With 3 bases clipped from V and 6 bases from J, the junction kept 5 bases outside the gene matches. The CDR3 reads CSVDTGAGQPQHF. In nucleotides, the CDR3 is TGCAGCGTTGACACAGGGGCTGGTCAGCCCCAGCATTTT. Full variable domain (remainder filled in from reference TRBV29-1 and TRBJ1-5): SAVISQKPSRDICQRGTSLTIQCQVDSQVTMMFWYRQQPGQSLTLIATANQGSEATYESGFVIDKFPISRPNLTFSTLTVSNMSPEDSSIYLCSVDTGAGQPQHFGDGTRLSIL.

This chain joins TRBV5-1 and TRBJ2-5, with a weak D call TRBD1 (6 bases). CDR1 is SGHRS, CDR2 YFSETQ, per germline. The CDR3 sequence is 15 residues long. V gave up 0 bases and J gave up 4 bases, with 13 bases separating them. The DNA of the CDR3 is TGCGCCAGCAGCTTGGGGCAGGGGTTTGGAGAGACCCAGTACTTC. It yields the protein CASSLGQGFGETQYF.

This rearrangement joins TRBV27 to TRBJ2-7; 8 nucleotides match TRBD2. With V trimmed by 5 bases and J by 6 bases, 12 bases remained unmatched. This CDR3 is built from 15 residues. The germline gives CDR1 MNHEY, CDR2 SMNVEV (reference sequence). The CDR3 nucleotides read TGTGCCAGCAGTCTCCTTGGAGCGGGGGAAGTCGAGCAGTACTTC. Translated: CASSLLGAGEVEQYF.

The chain recombines TRBV14 with TRBJ2-1; possibly TRBD2 for D (5 bases). V was cut by 4 bases and J by 5 bases, with 18 bases left in between. This CDR3 is 16 amino acids long. Germline V gives CDR1 SGHDN, CDR2 FVKESK. This chain's CDR3 is CASSPRRPYTHNEQFF. The CDR3 region has the DNA TGTGCCAGCAGCCCCCGGAGGCCCTATACACACAATGAGCAGTTCTTC.

The chain has TRBV6-1 and TRBJ2-3; possibly TRBD2 for D (5 bases). V shed 2 bases and J shed 5 bases, with 17 bases lying between them. The CDR3 length is 16 residues. Germline CDR1 reads MNHNS; CDR2 reads SASEGT. CDR3: CASSEIARWGRDTQYF. CDR3 nucleotides: TGTGCCAGCAGTGAAATAGCGCGGTGGGGTAGAGATACGCAGTATTTT.